The 28 T cell receptor beta chains listed next were all sequenced from one sample in a study of beta chain features in type 1 diabetes. No antigen has been assigned to these receptors. Investigators reverse transcribed all isolated RNA, so they sequenced expressed TCRB transcripts. Assay used: immunoSEQ multiplex PCR; TCRdb lists only in-frame clones, some missing. The sample holds about 650,000 clones; 9.5% to 15% are singletons and the top ten take 0.09% to 0.15%. Findings of the study overall: Shorter TCRB CDR3s, moderately but significantly so, were found in Type 1 diabetes patients in all four CD4+ subsets.

The sample comprised naive CD4+ T cells from blood. The receptor source for this set is a man in his thirties or forties with type 1 diabetes.

About this clone: Other DNA sequences in this sample translate to the same CDR3. CDR3 DNA sequence: TGTGCCAGCAGCTTAGGACTAGCGGGGGGCACAGATACGCAGTATTTT. The encoded protein is CASSLGLAGGTDTQYF. The chain is built from TRBV7-9 and TRBJ2-3; 12 bases line up with TRBD2. The CDR3 has 16 amino acids. Trimming at V came to 1 base and at J to 1 base, leaving 0 bases not matched to a gene. Germline CDR1 SEHNR, CDR2 FQNEAQ (reference sequence).

In its sample, this clone was seen a few times. CDR3 DNA sequence: TGTGCCAGCAGCTTAGTTGGGTCAAAGGGGGAGACCCAGTACTTC. Its translation is CASSLVGSKGETQYF. The chain combines TRBV7-2 with TRBJ2-5, with a tentative D call TRBD1 (5 bases). In germline, CDR1 is SGHTA, CDR2 FQGNSA. Trimming pared 1 base from V and 5 bases from J, leaving 14 bases between. The CDR3 has 15 amino acids.

V gene TRBV7-3 combines with J gene TRBJ1-1; a weak D match, TRBD1 (5 bases). Trimming cost V 2 bases and J 4 bases, with 14 bases left between them. Looked up from germline, CDR1 is SGHTA and CDR2 is FQGTGA. The length of the CDR3 is 15 residues. CDR3 DNA: TGTGCCAGCAGCTTATCGAGGGGCGCGGGCACTGAAGCTTTCTTT. Translating gives CASSLSRGAGTEAFF.

J is TRBJ2-2 and V is TRBV15; 8 nucleotides line up with TRBD1. CDR1 and CDR2 from the germline V gene are LNHNV and YYDKDF (reference sequence). J was trimmed by 9 bases and V by 5 bases; bases with no gene match: 2. CDR3 size: 12 residues. The CDR3 loop is CATSGDRRELFF. The CDR3 nucleotides are TGTGCCACCAGCGGGGACAGGCGGGAGCTGTTTTTT.

The rearrangement uses TRBV28 and TRBJ1-2, with TRBD1 as a possible D gene (6 bases). The V gene's germline CDR1 is MDHEN and CDR2 SYDVKM. This CDR3 spans 14 amino acids. V was cut by 7 bases and J by 8 bases, with 20 bases left in between. The DNA of the CDR3 is TGTGCCAGCATTCCCGGGGGGGCCTGGGGCGGCTACACCTTC. Its protein product is CASIPGGAWGGYTF.

The gene calls are TRBV6-6 and TRBJ2-7; D call uncertain. The V gene lost 1 base and the J gene lost 4 bases, with 2 bases spanning the gap. This CDR3 comprises 11 residues. Germline V gene sequence: CDR1 MNHNY, CDR2 SVGAGI (reference sequence). The CDR3 nucleotides are TGTGCCAGCAGTTACTTTTACGAGCAGTACTTC. It yields the protein CASSYFYEQYF.

This sequence joins TRBV11-2 and TRBJ1-2, with D unclear. This CDR3 comprises 14 residues. Between the trimmed V and J ends, which lost 3 bases and 4 bases, there was a span of 12 bases. CDR1 is SGHAT and CDR2 is FQNNGV in the germline V gene. The CDR3 sequence: CASSFSDGLYGYTF. The CDR3 DNA reads TGTGCCAGCAGCTTTTCAGACGGACTCTATGGCTACACCTTC.

Points on this clone: This CDR3 is also generated by other DNA sequences in the sample. The chain joins TRBV5-1 to TRBJ1-5, with D hard to call. The V gene lost 0 bases and the J gene lost 4 bases, with 5 bases spanning the gap. CDR1 SGHRS and CDR2 YFSETQ come from the germline V gene. The CDR3 is 13 amino acids. The CDR3: CASSLDSNQPQHF. For the CDR3, the DNA is TGCGCCAGCAGCTTGGACAGTAATCAGCCCCAGCATTTT.

Worth noting for this clone: This specimen includes other DNA sequences encoding the same CDR3. DNA for the CDR3: TGCAGCGTTGTGGTTTCTGGAAACACCATATATTTT. Protein sequence: CSVVVSGNTIYF. V and J are TRBV29-1 and TRBJ1-3; D uncertain. This CDR3 comprises 12 residues. Germline CDR1 SQVTM, CDR2 ANQGSEA. Trimming cost V 4 bases and J 1 base, with 5 bases left between them.

In its sample, this clone was seen a few times. Other DNA sequences from this sample encode an identical CDR3 as well. The chain recombines TRBV7-2 with TRBJ1-5, with no clear D. Trimming took off 1 base at V and 3 bases at J, with 10 bases between the two ends. CDR3 length equals 15 residues. Germline CDR1 SGHTA, CDR2 FQGNSA. CDR3 in amino acids: CASSLVAASNQPQHF. Here the CDR3 DNA reads TGTGCCAGCAGCTTAGTGGCAGCCTCCAATCAGCCCCAGCATTTT.

The CDR3 loop reads CASSQASTVVGVNTEAFF. CDR3 bases: TGTGCCAGCAGCCAAGCTTCGACAGTGGTAGGAGTGAACACTGAAGCTTTCTTT. The chain carries TRBV4-2 and TRBJ1-1, with D perhaps matching TRBD1 (5 bases). With 1 base removed from V and 0 bases from J, the gap between germline ends came to 18 bases. The CDR3 covers 18 residues. Germline CDR1 and CDR2: LGHNA and YNFKEQ.

The chain couples TRBV21-1 to TRBJ1-1. TRBV21-1 is classified as a pseudogene. There are 14 residues in the CDR3. Here the CDR3 DNA reads TGTGCCAGCAGCAGGAGGTCTGAGCAATCTGAAGCTTTCTTT. Its translation is CASSRRSEQSEAFF.

The CDR3 bases are TGCAGTGCTCCCCTGGTCTACGAGCAGTACTTC. Translating it yields CSAPLVYEQYF. This chain joins TRBV20-1 and TRBJ2-5, with no clear D. The tail of the sequence fits TRBJ2-7 better, so the J call may be wrong. The CDR3 covers 11 residues. Germline assignment: CDR1 DFQATT and CDR2 SNEGSKA (reference sequence).

The table lists this clone with a few counts. V usage is TRBV9 and J usage is TRBJ1-4; unclear D gene. V was cut by 4 bases and J by 6 bases, with 16 bases left in between. This CDR3 is built from 15 residues. Germline V gene lookup returns CDR1 SGDLS and CDR2 YYNGEE. The CDR3 DNA is TGTGCCAGCAGCAACCAACAGCGACACGATGAAAAACTGTTTTTT. This codes for CASSNQQRHDEKLFF. The full variable domain, in which reference TRBV9 and TRBJ1-4 provide the parts outside the CDR3, is DSGVTQTPKHLITATGQRVTLRCSPRSGDLSVYWYQQSLDQGLQFLIQYYNGEERAKGNILERFSAQQFPDLHSELNLSSLELGDSALYFCASSNQQRHDEKLFFGSGTQLSVL.

In its sample, this clone was seen a few times. The chain employs TRBV5-1 and TRBJ2-1; tentative D call: TRBD1 (5 bases). This CDR3 contains 15 residues. Trimming pared 0 bases from V and 8 bases from J, leaving 15 bases between. Germline V CDR1 and CDR2: SGHRS, YFSETQ. The CDR3 DNA follows: TGCGCCAGCAGCTTGGGACTCGCAGGGCCACATGAGCAGTTCTTC. This encodes CASSLGLAGPHEQFF.

The V call is TRBV10-3, the J call TRBJ2-3; D unclear. The V end was cut by 4 bases, the J end by 3 bases, with 14 bases between. This CDR3 comprises 15 residues. Germline lookup yields CDR1 ENHRY and CDR2 SYGVKD. This chain's CDR3 is CAISGALARTDTQYF. The CDR3 DNA is TGTGCCATCAGTGGCGCCCTGGCTCGGACAGATACGCAGTATTTT.

The rearrangement joins TRBV7-2 to TRBJ2-7; the D is unclear. The V end lost 4 bases, the J end lost 6 bases, and 10 bases lay between the germline ends. The germline CDR1 and CDR2 sequences are SGHTA and FQGNSA. The CDR3 is 12 residues long. CDR3 nucleotides: TGTGCCAGCAGCTCTCCCAGGAGCGAGCAGTACTTC. This codes for CASSSPRSEQYF.

In this sample, this clone turned up a few times. The chain is built from TRBV11-2 and TRBJ2-5; TRBD2 is a possible D gene (7 bases). The CDR3 extends over 16 amino acids. Germline CDR1 reads SGHAT; CDR2 reads FQNNGV. Trimming pared 5 bases from V and 1 base from J, leaving 17 bases between. The CDR3 nucleotides read TGTGCCAGCAGCCGCTTCCTAGGGGGGGCCCAAGAGACCCAGTACTTC. Translation: CASSRFLGGAQETQYF.

CDR3 nucleotide sequence: TGTGCCAGCAGCCTCGGGGTGGCCGATAATTCACCCCTCCACTTT. Its protein is CASSLGVADNSPLHF. The chain uses TRBV11-2 and TRBJ1-6; no definite D call. The length of the CDR3 is 15 residues. V lost 5 bases and J 5 bases, leaving 13 bases between the germline ends. Per the germline V gene, CDR1 is SGHAT and CDR2 is FQNNGV.

The chain combines TRBV4-2 with TRBJ2-5; D gene unclear. The CDR3 runs to 15 residues. CDR1 and CDR2 (germline): LGHNA, YNFKEQ. Trimming removed 1 base from V and 1 base from J, with 10 bases in between. The CDR3 sequence is CASSQAETLQETQYF. CDR3 DNA: TGTGCCAGCAGCCAAGCTGAGACCCTCCAAGAGACCCAGTACTTC.

CDR3 residues: CASTIEQLSSDGYTF. CDR3 in DNA: TGTGCCAGCACCATCGAACAGCTATCTTCGGATGGCTACACCTTC. The rearrangement links TRBV2 to TRBJ1-2, with no clear D. Deletions cut 7 bases from V and 6 bases from J, with 21 bases between. Germline values: CDR1 SNHLY, CDR2 FYNNEI. There are 15 residues in the CDR3.

The chain combines TRBV7-2 with TRBJ2-3; TRBD2 agrees at 11 bases. CDR1 and CDR2 from the germline V gene are SGHTA and FQGNSA. With 8 bases clipped from V and 2 bases from J, the junction kept 3 bases outside the gene matches. The CDR3 totals 14 residues. CDR3 nucleotide sequence: TGTGCCAGCCGGACTAGCGGGTTCACAGATACGCAGTATTTT. Protein: CASRTSGFTDTQYF. Full variable domain (rest looked up from reference TRBV7-2 and TRBJ2-3): GAGVSQSPSNKVTEKGKDVELRCDPISGHTALYWYRQSLGQGLEFLIYFQGNSAPDKSGLPSDRFSAERTGGSVSTLTIQRTQQEDSAVYLCASRTSGFTDTQYFGPGTRLTVL.

This clone has more than one count but fewer than ten. CDR3 loop: CASSTPGTGTYEQYF. CDR3 nucleotides: TGTGCCAGCTCAACTCCCGGGACAGGGACCTACGAGCAGTACTTC. The chain carries TRBV18 and TRBJ2-7; TRBD1 aligns across 9 bases. Germline V gene lookup returns CDR1 KGHSH and CDR2 LQKENI. The V and J ends lost 5 bases and 2 bases, in that order; junction bases with no gene match: 7. This CDR3 contains 15 residues.

The gene calls are TRBV7-2 and TRBJ2-7; D may be TRBD1 or TRBD2 (5 bases each). CDR1 is SGHTA, CDR2 FQGNSA, per germline. This CDR3 region has 15 residues. Trimming stripped 5 bases from V and 7 bases from J, with 21 bases between. The CDR3 sequence is CASSPFGEQGGEQYF. Here the CDR3 DNA reads TGTGCCAGCAGCCCTTTCGGGGAGCAGGGTGGAGAGCAGTACTTC.

This clone was counted a few times. The rearrangement joins TRBV18 to TRBJ2-6; D ambiguous. The CDR3 consists of 17 residues. Germline V gives CDR1 KGHSH, CDR2 LQKENI. Trimming took off 1 base at V and 0 bases at J, with 10 bases between the two ends. CDR3 region: CASSPRSTTSGANVLTF. Written as DNA, the CDR3 is TGTGCCAGCTCACCACGTAGCACCACCTCTGGGGCCAACGTCCTGACTTTC.

This chain links TRBV4-3 with TRBJ1-6, with 7 bases that match TRBD1. The CDR3 extends over 16 amino acids. V lost 3 bases to trimming and J lost 3 bases; unmatched junction nucleotides: 5. In germline, CDR1 is LGHNA, CDR2 YSLEER. This CDR3 is CASSQGQLLYNSPLHF. The CDR3 DNA sequence: TGCGCCAGCAGCCAGGGACAGCTACTCTATAATTCACCCCTCCACTTT.

In its sample, this clone was seen a few times. This chain connects TRBV18 to TRBJ1-4; 10 nucleotides agree with TRBD1. This CDR3 has 15 residues. V trimming: 3 bases; J trimming: 8 bases; junction bases outside the gene matches: 6. CDR1 and CDR2 from the germline V gene are KGHSH and LQKENI. CDR3 DNA: TGTGCCAGCTCACCCCGCGGGGGACAGGGGGAAAAACTGTTTTTT. This sequence encodes CASSPRGGQGEKLFF.

The V gene is TRBV5-6, the J gene TRBJ2-3; weak D call: TRBD2 (6 bases). Trimming left V 5 bases short and J 2 bases short, with 12 bases between. The CDR3 has 14 amino acids. Germline lookup yields CDR1 SGHDT and CDR2 YYEEEE. The CDR3 region is CASRRDGDTDTQYF. DNA of the CDR3: TGTGCCAGCAGGCGGGACGGAGACACAGATACGCAGTATTTT.